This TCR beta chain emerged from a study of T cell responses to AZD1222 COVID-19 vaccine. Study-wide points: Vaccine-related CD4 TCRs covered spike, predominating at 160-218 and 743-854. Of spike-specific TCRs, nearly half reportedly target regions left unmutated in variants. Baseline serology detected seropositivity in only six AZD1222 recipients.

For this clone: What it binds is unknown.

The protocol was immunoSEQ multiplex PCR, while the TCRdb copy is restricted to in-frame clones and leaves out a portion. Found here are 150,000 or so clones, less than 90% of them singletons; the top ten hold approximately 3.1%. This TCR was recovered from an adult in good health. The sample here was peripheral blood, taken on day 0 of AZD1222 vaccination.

As DNA, the CDR3 is TGTGCCAGCAGGTCGGGCGAGGCCACCTACACAGATACGCAGTATTTT. Translating it yields CASRSGEATYTDTQYF. The chain uses TRBV27 and TRBJ2-3; D is unresolved. V was pared by 6 bases and J by 2 bases, with 18 bases between. Germline values: CDR1 MNHEY, CDR2 SMNVEV (reference sequence). The CDR3 spans 16 residues.